This entry describes one T cell receptor beta chain. Using immunoSEQ multiplex PCR, the repertoire was profiled, and TCRdb retains in-frame clones only, with some absent. The table records roughly 77,000 clones, 70% to 90% of them present only once. The sample is drawn from a study of blood T cell repertoires in COVID-19. Specimen: peripheral blood. This sequence originates from a woman older than 75 with active COVID-19.

CDR3 sequence: CASSPRLDTYEQYF. DNA of the CDR3: TGTGCCAGCAGTCCGCGACTAGACACCTACGAGCAGTACTTC. The rearrangement links TRBV28 to TRBJ2-7, with TRBD2 as a possible D gene (6 bases). Per germline, CDR1 MDHEN and CDR2 SYDVKM. Deletions cut 5 bases from V and 2 bases from J, with 13 bases between. This CDR3 is 14 amino acids long.